This T cell receptor (beta chain) was identified in a study of cytomegalovirus exposure and HLA in healthy donors. Study-wide background: Sequencing of roughly 180 million T cells in an earlier analysis found around 110 million unique TCR beta sequences. Regarding the study as a whole: A further, later analysis showed that HLA-associated TCR beta chains (compared with equally common others) were more clonally expanded. A later analysis linked a missense variant in DCLRE1C to the trimming of TCR beta V and J genes.

Sampled while nominally healthy, donors likely had unrecorded immune exposures. PCR used 60 Vbeta primers and 13 Jbeta primers. The protocol was immunoSEQ multiplex PCR, while the TCRdb copy is restricted to in-frame clones and leaves out a portion. The sample contains about 150,000 clones, 85% of which appear only once. CDR3 length: 15 residues. The V end lost 1 base, the J end lost 0 bases, and 10 bases lay between the germline ends. Germline CDR1 is SEHNR and CDR2 is FQNEAQ (reference sequence). In the case of this clone: Its target is unknown. Since no conserved phenylalanine or tryptophan closes the CDR3, a read error is the likely cause.

The J gene is TRBJ2-7, the V gene TRBV7-9; perhaps TRBD2 as D (5 bases). The receptor was isolated from a boy younger than 10 in good health and CMV-seronegative. The sequenced sample was PBMCs. For the CDR3, the DNA is TGTGCCAGCAGCTTAGGAGGGTCGCCCTCCTACGAGCAGTACGCC. This translates into CASSLGGSPSYEQYA.